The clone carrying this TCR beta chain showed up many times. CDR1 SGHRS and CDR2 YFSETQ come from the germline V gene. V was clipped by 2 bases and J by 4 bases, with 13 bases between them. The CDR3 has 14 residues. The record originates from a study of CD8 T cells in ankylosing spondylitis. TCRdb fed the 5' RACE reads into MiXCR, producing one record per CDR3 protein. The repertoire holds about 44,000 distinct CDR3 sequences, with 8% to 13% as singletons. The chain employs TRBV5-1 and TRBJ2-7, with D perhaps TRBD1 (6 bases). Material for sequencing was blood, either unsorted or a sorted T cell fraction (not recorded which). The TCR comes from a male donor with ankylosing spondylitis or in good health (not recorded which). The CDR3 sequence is CASSFQGSEYEQYF. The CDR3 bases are TGCGCCAGCAGCTTTCAGGGGTCTGAATACGAGCAGTACTTC.